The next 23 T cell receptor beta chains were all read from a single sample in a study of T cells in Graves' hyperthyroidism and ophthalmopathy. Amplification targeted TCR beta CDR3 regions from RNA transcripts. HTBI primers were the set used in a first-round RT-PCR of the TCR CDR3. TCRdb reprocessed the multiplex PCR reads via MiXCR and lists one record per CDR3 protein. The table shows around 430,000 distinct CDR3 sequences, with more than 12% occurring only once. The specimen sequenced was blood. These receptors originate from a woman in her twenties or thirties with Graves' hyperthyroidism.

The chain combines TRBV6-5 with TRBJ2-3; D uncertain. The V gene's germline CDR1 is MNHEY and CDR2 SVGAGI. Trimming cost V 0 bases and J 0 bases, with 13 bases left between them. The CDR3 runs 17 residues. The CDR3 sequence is CASSYSTTRASTDTQYF. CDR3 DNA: TGTGCCAGCAGTTACTCGACGACCCGTGCTAGCACAGATACGCAGTATTTT.

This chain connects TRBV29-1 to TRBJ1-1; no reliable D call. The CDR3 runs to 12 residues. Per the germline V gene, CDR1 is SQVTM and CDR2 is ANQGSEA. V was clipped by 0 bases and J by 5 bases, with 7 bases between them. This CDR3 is CSVEDSGTEAFF. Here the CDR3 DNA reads TGCAGCGTTGAAGACAGTGGAACTGAAGCTTTCTTT.

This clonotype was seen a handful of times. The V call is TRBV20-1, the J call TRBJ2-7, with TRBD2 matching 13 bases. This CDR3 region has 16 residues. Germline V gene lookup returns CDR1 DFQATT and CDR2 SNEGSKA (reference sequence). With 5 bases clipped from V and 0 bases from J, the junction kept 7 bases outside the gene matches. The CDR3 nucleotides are TGCAGTGCTCTAAAGGGACTAGCGGGGTCCTCCTACGAGCAGTACTTC. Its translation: CSALKGLAGSSYEQYF.

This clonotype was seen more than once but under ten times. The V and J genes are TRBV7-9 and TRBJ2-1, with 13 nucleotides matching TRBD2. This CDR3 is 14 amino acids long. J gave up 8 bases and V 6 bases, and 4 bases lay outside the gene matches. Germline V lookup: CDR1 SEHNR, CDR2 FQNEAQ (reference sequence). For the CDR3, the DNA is TGTGCCAGCAGTCAAGGACTAGCGGGGGATGAGCAGTTCTTC. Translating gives CASSQGLAGDEQFF. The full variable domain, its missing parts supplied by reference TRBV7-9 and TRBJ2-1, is DTGVSQNPRHKITKRGQNVTFRCDPISEHNRLYWYRQTLGQGPEFLTYFQNEAQLEKSRLLSDRFSAERPKGSFSTLEIQRTEQGDSAMYLCASSQGLAGDEQFFGPGTRLTVL.

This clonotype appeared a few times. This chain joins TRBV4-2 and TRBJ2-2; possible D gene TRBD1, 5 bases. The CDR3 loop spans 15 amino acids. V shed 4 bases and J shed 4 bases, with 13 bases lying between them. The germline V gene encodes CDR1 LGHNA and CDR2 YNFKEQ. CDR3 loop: CASSREQGSTGELFF. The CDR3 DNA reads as TGTGCCAGCAGCCGTGAGCAGGGTTCCACCGGGGAGCTGTTTTTT.

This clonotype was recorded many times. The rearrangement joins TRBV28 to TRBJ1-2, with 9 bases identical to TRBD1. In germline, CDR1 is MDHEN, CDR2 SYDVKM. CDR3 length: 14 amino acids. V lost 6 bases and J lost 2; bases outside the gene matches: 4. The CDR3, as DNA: TGTGCCAGCAGGAAACAGGGGGCAAACTATGGCTACACCTTC. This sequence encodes CASRKQGANYGYTF.

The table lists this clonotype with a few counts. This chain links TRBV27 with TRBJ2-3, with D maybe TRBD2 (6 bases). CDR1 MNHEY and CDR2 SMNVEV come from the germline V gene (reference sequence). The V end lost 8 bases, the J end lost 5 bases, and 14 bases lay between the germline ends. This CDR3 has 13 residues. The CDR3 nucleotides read TGTGCCAGCTGTACTAGGAGGGGAGATACGCAGTATTTT. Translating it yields CASCTRRGDTQYF.

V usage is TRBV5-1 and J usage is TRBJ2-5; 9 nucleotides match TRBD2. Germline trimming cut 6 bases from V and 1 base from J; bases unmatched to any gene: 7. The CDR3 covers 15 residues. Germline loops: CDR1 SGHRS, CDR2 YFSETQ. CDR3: CASTIAGEPQETQYF. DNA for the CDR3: TGCGCCAGCACGATAGCGGGAGAACCCCAAGAGACCCAGTACTTC.

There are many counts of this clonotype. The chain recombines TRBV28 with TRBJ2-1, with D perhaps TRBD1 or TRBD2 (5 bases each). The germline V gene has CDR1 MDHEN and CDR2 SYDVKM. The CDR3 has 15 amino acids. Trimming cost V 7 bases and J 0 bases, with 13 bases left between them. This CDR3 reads CASTLGGYSYNEQFF. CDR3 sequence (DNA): TGTGCCAGCACCCTTGGGGGTTACTCCTACAATGAGCAGTTCTTC.

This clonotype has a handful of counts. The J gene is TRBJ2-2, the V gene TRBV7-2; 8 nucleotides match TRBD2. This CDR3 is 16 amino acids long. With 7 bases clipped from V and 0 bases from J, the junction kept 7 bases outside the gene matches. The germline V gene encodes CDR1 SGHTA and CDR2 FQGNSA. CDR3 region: CASNEHSGTNTGELFF. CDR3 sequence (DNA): TGTGCCAGCAACGAGCATAGCGGGACGAACACCGGGGAGCTGTTTTTT.

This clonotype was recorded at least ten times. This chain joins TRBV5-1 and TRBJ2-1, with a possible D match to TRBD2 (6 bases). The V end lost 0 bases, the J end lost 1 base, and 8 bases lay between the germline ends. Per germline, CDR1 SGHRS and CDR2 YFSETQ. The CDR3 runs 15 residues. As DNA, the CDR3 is TGCGCCAGCAGCTTGGTCGCGGGATCCTACAATGAGCAGTTCTTC. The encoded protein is CASSLVAGSYNEQFF.

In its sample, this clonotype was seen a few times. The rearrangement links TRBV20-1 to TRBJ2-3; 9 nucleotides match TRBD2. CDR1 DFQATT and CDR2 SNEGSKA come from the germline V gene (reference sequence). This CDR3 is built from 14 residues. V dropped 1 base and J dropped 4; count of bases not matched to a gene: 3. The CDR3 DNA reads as TGCAGTGCTAGAGTCTCTAGCGGGGCAGATACGCAGTATTTT. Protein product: CSARVSSGADTQYF.

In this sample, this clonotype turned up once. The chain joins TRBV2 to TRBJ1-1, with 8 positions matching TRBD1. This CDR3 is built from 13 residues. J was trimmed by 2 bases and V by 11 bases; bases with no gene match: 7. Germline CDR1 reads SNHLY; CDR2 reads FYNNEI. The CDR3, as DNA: TGTGCCGGACAACAGGGGGGAAACACTGAAGCTTTCTTT. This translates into CAGQQGGNTEAFF.

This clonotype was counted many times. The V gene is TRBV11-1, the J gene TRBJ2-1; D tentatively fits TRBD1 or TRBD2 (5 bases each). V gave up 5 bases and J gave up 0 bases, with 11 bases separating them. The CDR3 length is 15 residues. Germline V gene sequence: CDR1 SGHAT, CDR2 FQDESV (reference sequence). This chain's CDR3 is CASSLGTSSYNEQFF. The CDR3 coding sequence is TGTGCCAGCAGCCTTGGGACCAGCTCCTACAATGAGCAGTTCTTC.

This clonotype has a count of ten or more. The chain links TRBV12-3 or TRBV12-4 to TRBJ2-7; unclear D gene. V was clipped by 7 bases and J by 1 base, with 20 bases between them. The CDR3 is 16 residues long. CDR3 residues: CASTFDTGPPSYEQYF. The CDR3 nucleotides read TGTGCCAGCACTTTCGATACCGGGCCCCCTTCCTACGAGCAGTACTTC.

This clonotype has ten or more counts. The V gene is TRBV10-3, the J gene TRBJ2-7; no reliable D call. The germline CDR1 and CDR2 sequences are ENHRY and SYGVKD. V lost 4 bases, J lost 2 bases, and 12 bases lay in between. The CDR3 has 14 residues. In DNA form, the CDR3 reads TGTGCCATCAGTGTGGCCGAAGAGGCCTACGAGCAGTACTTC. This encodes CAISVAEEAYEQYF.

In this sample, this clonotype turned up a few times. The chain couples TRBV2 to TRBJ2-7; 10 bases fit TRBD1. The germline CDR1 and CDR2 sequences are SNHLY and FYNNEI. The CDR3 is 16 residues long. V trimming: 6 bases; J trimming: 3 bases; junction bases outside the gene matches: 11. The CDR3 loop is CASRVSLGTGVYEQYF. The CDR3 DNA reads TGTGCCAGCAGAGTCTCGTTGGGGACAGGGGTCTACGAGCAGTACTTC.

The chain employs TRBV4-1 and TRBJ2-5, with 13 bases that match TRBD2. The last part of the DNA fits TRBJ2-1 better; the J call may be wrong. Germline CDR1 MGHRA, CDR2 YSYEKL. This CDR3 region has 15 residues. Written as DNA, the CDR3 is TGCGCCAGCAGCCAAAGACTAGCGGGAGGAGAGACCCAGTTCTTC. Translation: CASSQRLAGGETQFF.

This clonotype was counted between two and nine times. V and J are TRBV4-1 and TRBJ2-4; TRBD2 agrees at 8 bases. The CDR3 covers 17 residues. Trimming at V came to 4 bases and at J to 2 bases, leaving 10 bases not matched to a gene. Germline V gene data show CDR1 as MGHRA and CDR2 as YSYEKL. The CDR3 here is CASSLGRVAGTKNIQYF. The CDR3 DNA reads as TGCGCCAGCAGCCTCGGACGGGTAGCGGGAACCAAAAACATTCAGTACTTC.

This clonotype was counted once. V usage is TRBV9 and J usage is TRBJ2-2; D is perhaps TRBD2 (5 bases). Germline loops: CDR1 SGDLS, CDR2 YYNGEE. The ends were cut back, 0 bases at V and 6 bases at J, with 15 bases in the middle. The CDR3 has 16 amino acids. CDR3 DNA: TGTGCCAGCAGCGTAGCTACGGAGGTAGCTTCCGGGGAGCTGTTTTTT. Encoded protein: CASSVATEVASGELFF.

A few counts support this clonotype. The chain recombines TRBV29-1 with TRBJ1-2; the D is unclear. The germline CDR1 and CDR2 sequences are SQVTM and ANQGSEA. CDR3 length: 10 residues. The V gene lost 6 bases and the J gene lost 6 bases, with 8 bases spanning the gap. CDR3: CSVSGNGYTF. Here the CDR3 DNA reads TGCAGCGTAAGCGGGAATGGCTACACCTTC.

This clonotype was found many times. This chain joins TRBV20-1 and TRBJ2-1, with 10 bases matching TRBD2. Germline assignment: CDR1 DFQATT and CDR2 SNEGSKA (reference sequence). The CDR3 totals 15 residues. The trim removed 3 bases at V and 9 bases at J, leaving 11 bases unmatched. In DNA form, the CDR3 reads TGCAGTGCTAGTGATTCTAGCGGGAGTATCGCTGAGCAGTTCTTC. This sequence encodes CSASDSSGSIAEQFF.

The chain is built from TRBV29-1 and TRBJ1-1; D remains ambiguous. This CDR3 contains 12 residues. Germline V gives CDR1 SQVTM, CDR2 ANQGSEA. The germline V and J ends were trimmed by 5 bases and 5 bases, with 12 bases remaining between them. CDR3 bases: TGCAGCGTTCAGGAGGGCGGGACTGAAGCTTTCTTT. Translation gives CSVQEGGTEAFF. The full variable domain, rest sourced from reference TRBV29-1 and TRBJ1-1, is SAVISQKPSRDICQRGTSLTIQCQVDSQVTMMFWYRQQPGQSLTLIATANQGSEATYESGFVIDKFPISRPNLTFSTLTVSNMSPEDSSIYLCSVQEGGTEAFFGQGTRLTVV.